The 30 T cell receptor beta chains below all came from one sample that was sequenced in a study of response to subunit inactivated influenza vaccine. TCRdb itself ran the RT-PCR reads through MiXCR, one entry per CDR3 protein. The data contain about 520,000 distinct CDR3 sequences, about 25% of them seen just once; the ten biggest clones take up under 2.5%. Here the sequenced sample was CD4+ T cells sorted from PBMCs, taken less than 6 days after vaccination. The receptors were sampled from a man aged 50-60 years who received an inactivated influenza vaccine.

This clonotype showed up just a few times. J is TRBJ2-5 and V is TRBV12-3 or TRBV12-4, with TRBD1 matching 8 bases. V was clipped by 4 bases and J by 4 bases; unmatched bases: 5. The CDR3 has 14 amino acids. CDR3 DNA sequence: TGTGCCAGCAGTTCCCCAGGGGGCAGAGAGACCCAGTACTTC. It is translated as CASSSPGGRETQYF.

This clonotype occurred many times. The CDR3, as DNA: TGTGCCAGCAGCTCGACAGGGGGTCCCTACGAGCAGTACTTC. Residues: CASSSTGGPYEQYF. The rearrangement uses TRBV7-2 and TRBJ2-7, with 9 bases identical to TRBD1. The V gene end was trimmed by 4 bases and the J gene end by 2 bases; junction bases not matched to a gene: 3. Germline loops: CDR1 SGHTA, CDR2 FQGNSA. This CDR3 is built from 14 residues.

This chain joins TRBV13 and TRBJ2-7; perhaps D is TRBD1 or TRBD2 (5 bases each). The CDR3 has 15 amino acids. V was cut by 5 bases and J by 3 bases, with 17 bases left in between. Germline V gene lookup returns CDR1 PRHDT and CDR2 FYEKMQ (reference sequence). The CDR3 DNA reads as TGTGCCAGCAGCAACCGGGACGGATCCATCTACGAGCAGTACTTC. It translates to CASSNRDGSIYEQYF.

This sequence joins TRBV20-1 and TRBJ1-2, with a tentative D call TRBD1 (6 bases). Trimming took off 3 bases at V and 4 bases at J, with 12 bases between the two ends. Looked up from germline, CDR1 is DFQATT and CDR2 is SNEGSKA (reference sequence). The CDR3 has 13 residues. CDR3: CSASSGGSYGYTF. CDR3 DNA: TGCAGTGCTAGCAGCGGGGGCAGCTATGGCTACACCTTC.

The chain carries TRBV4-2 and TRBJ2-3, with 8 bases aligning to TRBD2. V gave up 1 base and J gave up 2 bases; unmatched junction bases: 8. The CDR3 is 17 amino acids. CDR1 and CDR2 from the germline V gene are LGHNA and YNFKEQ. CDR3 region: CASSQVGAGGPTDTQYF. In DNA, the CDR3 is TGTGCCAGCAGCCAAGTGGGCGCGGGGGGTCCCACAGATACGCAGTATTTT.

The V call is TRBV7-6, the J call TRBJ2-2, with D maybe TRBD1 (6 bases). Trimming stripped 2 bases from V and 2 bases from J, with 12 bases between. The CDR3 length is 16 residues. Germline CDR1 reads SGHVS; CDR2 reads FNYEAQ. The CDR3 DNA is TGTGCCAGCAGCTTACGGACAGCGAGAAACACCGGGGAGCTGTTTTTT. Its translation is CASSLRTARNTGELFF.

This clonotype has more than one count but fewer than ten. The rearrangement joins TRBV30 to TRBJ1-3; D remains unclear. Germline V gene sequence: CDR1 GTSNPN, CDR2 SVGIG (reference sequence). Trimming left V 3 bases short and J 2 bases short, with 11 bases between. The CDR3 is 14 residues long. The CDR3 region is CAWRPGFTGNTIYF. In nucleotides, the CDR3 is TGTGCCTGGAGACCGGGCTTTACTGGAAACACCATATATTTT.

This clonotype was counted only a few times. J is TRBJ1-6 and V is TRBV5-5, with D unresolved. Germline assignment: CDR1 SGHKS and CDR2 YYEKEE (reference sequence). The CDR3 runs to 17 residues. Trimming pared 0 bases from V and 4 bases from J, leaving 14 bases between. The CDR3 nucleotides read TGTGCCAGCAGCTTGGGTTCAACCTTGGGGTATAATTCACCCCTCCACTTT. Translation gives CASSLGSTLGYNSPLHF.

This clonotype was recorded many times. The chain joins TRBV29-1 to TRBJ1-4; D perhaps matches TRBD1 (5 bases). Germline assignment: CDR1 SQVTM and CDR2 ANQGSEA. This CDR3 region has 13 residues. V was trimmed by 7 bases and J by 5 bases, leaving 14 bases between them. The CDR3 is CSATERGNEKLFF. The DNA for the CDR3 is TGCAGCGCCACAGAGCGGGGGAATGAAAAACTGTTTTTT.

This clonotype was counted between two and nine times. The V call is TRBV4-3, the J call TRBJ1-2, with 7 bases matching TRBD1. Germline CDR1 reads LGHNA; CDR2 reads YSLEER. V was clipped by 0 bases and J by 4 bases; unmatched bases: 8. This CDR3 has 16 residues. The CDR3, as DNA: TGCGCCAGCAGCCAAGATTGGCGACAGGGTAGCTATGGCTACACCTTC. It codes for CASSQDWRQGSYGYTF.

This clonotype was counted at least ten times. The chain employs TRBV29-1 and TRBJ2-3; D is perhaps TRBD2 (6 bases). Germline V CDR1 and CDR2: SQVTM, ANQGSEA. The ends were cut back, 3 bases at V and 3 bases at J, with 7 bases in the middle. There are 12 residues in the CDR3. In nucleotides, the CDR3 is TGCAGCGTTGATGGGGGGACAGATACGCAGTATTTT. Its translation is CSVDGGTDTQYF.

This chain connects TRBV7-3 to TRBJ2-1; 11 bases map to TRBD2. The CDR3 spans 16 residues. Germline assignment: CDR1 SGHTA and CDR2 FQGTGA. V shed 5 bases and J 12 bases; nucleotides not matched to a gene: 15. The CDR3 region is CASSPSTSGSGHVQFF. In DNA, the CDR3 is TGTGCCAGCAGCCCGAGCACTAGCGGGAGCGGCCATGTGCAGTTCTTC.

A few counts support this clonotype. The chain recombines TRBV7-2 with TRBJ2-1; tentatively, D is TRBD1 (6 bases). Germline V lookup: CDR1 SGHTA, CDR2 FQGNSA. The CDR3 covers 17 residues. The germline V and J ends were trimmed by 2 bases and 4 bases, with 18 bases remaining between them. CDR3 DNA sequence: TGTGCCAGCAGCTTAAGGGCCCAGACAGGTTATTACAATGAGCAGTTCTTC. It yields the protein CASSLRAQTGYYNEQFF.

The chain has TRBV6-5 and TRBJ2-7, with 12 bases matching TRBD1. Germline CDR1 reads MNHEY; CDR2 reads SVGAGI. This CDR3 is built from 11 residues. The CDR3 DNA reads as TGTGCACGGGACAGGGGGCCCGAGCAGTACTTC. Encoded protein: CARDRGPEQYF.

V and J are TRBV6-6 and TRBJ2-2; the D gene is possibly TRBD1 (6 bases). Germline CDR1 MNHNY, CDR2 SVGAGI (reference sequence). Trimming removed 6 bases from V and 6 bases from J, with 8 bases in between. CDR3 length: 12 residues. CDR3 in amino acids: CASSEGAGELFF. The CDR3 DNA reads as TGTGCCAGCAGCGAGGGGGCCGGGGAGCTGTTTTTT.

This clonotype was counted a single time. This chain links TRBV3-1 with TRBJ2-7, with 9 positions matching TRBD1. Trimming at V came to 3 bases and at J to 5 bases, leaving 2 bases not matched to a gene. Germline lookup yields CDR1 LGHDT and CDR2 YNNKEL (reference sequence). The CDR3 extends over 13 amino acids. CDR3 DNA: TGTGCCAGCAGCCAGGGGACAGGGCACGAGCAGTACTTC. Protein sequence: CASSQGTGHEQYF.

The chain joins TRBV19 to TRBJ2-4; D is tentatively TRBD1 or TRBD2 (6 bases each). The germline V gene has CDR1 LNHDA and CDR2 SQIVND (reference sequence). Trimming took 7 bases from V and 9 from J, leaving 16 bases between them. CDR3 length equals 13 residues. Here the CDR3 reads CASKQGGSGIQYF. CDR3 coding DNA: TGTGCCAGTAAACAGGGAGGATCGGGCATTCAGTACTTC.

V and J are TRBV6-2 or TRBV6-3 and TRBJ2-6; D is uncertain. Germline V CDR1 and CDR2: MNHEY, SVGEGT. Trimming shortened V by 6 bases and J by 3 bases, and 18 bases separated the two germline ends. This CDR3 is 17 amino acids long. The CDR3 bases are TGTGCCAGCAGGGCTCGGACGGGCCGTGATGGGGCCAACGTCCTGACTTTC. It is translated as CASRARTGRDGANVLTF.

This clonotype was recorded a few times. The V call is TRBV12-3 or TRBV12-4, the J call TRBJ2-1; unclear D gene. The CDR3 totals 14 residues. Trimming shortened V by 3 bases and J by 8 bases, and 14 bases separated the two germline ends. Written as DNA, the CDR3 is TGTGCCAGCAGTTTGGGCGGACCCCTGGATGAGCAGTTCTTC. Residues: CASSLGGPLDEQFF.

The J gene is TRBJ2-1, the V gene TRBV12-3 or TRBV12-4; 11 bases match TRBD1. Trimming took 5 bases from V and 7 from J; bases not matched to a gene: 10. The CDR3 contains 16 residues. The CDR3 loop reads CASSPRTGGKGNEQFF. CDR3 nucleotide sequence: TGTGCCAGCAGTCCAAGGACAGGGGGCAAGGGTAATGAGCAGTTCTTC.

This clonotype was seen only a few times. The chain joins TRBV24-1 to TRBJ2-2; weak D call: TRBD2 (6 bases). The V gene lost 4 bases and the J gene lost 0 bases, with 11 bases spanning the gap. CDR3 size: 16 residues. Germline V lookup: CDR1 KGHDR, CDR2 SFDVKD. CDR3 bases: TGTGCCACCAGTGACACGGGACTTGCGAACACCGGGGAGCTGTTTTTT. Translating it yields CATSDTGLANTGELFF.

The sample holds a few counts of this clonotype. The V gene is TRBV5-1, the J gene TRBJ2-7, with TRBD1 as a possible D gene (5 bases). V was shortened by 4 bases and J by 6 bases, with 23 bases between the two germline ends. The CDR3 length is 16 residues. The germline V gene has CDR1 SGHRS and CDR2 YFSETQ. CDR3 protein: CASSRGMTDFLGEQYF. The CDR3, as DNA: TGCGCCAGCAGCCGCGGAATGACAGACTTTCTTGGCGAGCAGTACTTC.

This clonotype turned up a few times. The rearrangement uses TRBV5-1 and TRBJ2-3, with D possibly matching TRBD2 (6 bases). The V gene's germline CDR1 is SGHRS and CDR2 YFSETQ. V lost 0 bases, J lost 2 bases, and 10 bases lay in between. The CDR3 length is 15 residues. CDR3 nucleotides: TGCGCCAGCAGCTTGGATCAGGGACTCACAGATACGCAGTATTTT. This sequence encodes CASSLDQGLTDTQYF.

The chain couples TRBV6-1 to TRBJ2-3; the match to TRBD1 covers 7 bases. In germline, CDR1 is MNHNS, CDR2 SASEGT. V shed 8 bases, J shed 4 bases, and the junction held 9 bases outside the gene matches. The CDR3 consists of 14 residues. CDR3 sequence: CASGPGQSSDTQYF. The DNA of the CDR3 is TGTGCCAGCGGTCCGGGACAGTCATCAGATACGCAGTATTTT.

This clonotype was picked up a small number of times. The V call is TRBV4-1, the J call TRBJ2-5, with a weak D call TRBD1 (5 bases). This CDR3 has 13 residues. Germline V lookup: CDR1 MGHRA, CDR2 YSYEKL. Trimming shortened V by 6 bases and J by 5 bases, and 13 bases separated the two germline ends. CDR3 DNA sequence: TGCGCCAGCAGTCCAGATGGGGCGGAGACCCAGTACTTC. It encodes CASSPDGAETQYF.

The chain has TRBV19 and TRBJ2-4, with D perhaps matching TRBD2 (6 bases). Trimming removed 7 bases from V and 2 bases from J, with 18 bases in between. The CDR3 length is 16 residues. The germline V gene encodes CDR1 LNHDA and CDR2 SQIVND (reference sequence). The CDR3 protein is CASNPRGGGPKNIQYF. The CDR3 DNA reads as TGTGCCAGTAACCCCCGGGGAGGAGGACCCAAAAACATTCAGTACTTC.

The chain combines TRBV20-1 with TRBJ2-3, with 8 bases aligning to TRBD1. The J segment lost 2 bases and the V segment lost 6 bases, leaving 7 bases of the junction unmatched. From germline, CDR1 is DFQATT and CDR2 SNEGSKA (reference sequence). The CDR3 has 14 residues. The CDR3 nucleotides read TGCAGTGCCATCATGACAGGGGACACAGATACGCAGTATTTT. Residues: CSAIMTGDTDTQYF.

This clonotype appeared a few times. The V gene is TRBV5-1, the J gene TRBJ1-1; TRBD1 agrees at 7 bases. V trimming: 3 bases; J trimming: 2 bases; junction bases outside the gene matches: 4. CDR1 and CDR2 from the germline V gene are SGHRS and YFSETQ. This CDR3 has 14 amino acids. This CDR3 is CASSSNRGNTEAFF. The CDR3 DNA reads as TGCGCCAGCAGCTCAAACAGGGGAAACACTGAAGCTTTCTTT.

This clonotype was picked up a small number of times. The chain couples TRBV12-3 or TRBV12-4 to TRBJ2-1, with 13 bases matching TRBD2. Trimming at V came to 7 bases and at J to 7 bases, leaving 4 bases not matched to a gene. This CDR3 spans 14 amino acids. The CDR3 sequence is CASNTLAGGNEQFF. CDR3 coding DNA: TGTGCCAGCAACACACTAGCGGGAGGGAATGAGCAGTTCTTC.

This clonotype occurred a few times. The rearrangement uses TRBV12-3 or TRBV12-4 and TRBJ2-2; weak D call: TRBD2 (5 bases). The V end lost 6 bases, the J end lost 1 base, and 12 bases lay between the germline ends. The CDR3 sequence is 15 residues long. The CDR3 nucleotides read TGTGCCAGCAGAAAACTAGAATTGAACACCGGGGAGCTGTTTTTT. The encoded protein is CASRKLELNTGELFF.